This TCR beta chain was profiled in a study of cytomegalovirus exposure and HLA in healthy donors. The study, taken as a whole, reports: In an earlier analysis, in under 700 donors, most V segments appeared productive either ~87% or ~30% of the time.

This clone was detected once. Antigen specificity is unknown. Vbeta (60) and Jbeta (13) primers were used in the PCR. The table came from immunoSEQ multiplex PCR; TCRdb's copy has only in-frame clones and leaves some out. The sample contains about 190,000 clones, 60% to 80% of which appear only once. Germline V CDR1 and CDR2: SGDLS, YYNGEE. Between the trimmed V and J ends, which lost 3 bases and 7 bases, there was a span of 7 bases. The CDR3 loop spans 11 amino acids. The clonotype comes from a woman younger than 30 in good health and CMV-seronegative. The sample was PBMCs. The chain joins TRBV9 to TRBJ1-1, with TRBD1 as a possible D gene (5 bases). CDR3 DNA sequence: TGTGCCAGCAGCGGGGGCAGTGAAGCTTTCTTT. Its translation: CASSGGSEAFF.